This is a list of T cell receptor beta chains from one sample in a study of patients with pleural tuberculosis. TCRdb passed the reads through MiXCR, listing each CDR3 protein once. The sample contains under 55,000 distinct CDR3 sequences, approximately 7.5% of which appear only once. Receptors were obtained from a human donor with pleural tuberculosis. CDR3s include the opening cysteine and the closing phenylalanine or tryptophan. The D gene is left open where the match is weak. Only part of the rows carry a size: once, few, many, or a class if the clone is expanded.

>many|TRBV12-3/TRBV12-4|TRBJ2-1|TRBD2
TGTGCCAGCAGTTTCCAGCGGGACCAGTTCTTC
CASSFQRDQFF
>.|TRBV11-1|TRBJ2-4|.
TGTGCCAGCAGCCCCGACGGAAACATTCAGTACTTC
CASSPDGNIQYF
>many|TRBV20-1|TRBJ2-3|.
TGCAGTGTCCGGGGGAGCGAGGATACGCAGTATTTT
CSVRGSEDTQYF
>.|TRBV19|TRBJ1-1|.
TGTGCCAGCACCCTGGTTGGGACCCTTGAAGCTTTCTTT
CASTLVGTLEAFF
>few|TRBV12-3/TRBV12-4|TRBJ2-1|TRBD2
TGTGCCAGCAGTCCGCCCGGGACTAGATCCTACAATGAGCAGTTCTTC
CASSPPGTRSYNEQFF
>.|TRBV28|TRBJ2-5|TRBD1
TGTGCCAGCAGACCGACAGGGTTGAGGGAGACCCAGTACTTC
CASRPTGLRETQYF
>many|TRBV20-1|TRBJ1-2|.
TGCAGTGCTAGATCAGGGGCATATGGCTACACCTTC
CSARSGAYGYTF
>many|TRBV7-2|TRBJ2-5|.
TGTGCCAGCAGCCCAGCACTAGCATCAGAGACCCAGTACTTC
CASSPALASETQYF
>many|TRBV2|TRBJ1-1|.
TGTGCCAGCAGCCCTGACACCACTGAAGCTTTCTTT
CASSPDTTEAFF
>once|TRBV5-1|TRBJ2-7|.
TGCGCCAGCAGCTCGTCCCCCAGGGACTCCTACGAGCAGTACTTC
CASSSSPRDSYEQYF
>many|TRBV20-1|TRBJ1-4|.
TGCAGTGCTAGAGATTTGAGCCTTGCAACTAATGAAAAACTGTTTTTT
CSARDLSLATNEKLFF
>many|TRBV18|TRBJ1-2|.
TGTGCCAGCTCACCACGGAAGGCCTTTGAGCGCTATGGCTACACCTTC
CASSPRKAFERYGYTF
>many|TRBV12-3/TRBV12-4|TRBJ2-3|.
TGTGCCAGCAGGTCGAGGCCGGGGAGTGGGAATACGCAGTATTTT
CASRSRPGSGNTQYF
>many|TRBV27|TRBJ2-1|TRBD1
TGTGCCAGCAGTCTCTCCGGGACAGCTAATGAGCAGTTCTTC
CASSLSGTANEQFF
>many|TRBV27|TRBJ2-1|TRBD2
TGTGCCAGCAGATGGACTAGCGGGAGTGAGCAGTTCTTC
CASRWTSGSEQFF
>many|TRBV18|TRBJ1-5|TRBD1
TGTGCCAGCTCCGGGACAGGGGATCAACCCCAGCATTTT
CASSGTGDQPQHF
>many|TRBV12-3/TRBV12-4|TRBJ2-3|TRBD2
TGTGCCAGCAGCCCCACGCTAGCGGTCACAGATACGCAGTATTTT
CASSPTLAVTDTQYF
>.|TRBV4-2|TRBJ2-3|.
TGTACCAGCAGCCTTATCACAGATACGCAGTATTTT
CTSSLITDTQYF
>few|TRBV29-1|TRBJ1-2|TRBD1
TGCAGCGTGGCCGGACAGGGGGCCTATGGCTACACCTTC
CSVAGQGAYGYTF
>few|TRBV4-2|TRBJ2-7|.
TGTGCCAGCAGCCAAGGAGAGGGAGTCTGCGAGCAGTACTTC
CASSQGEGVCEQYF
>many|TRBV7-8|TRBJ2-7|.
TGTGCCAGCAGCTTAAACGTCTACGAGCAGTACTTC
CASSLNVYEQYF
>few|TRBV12-3/TRBV12-4|TRBJ2-3|.
TGTGCCAGCAGTCTTATTAGCGGATACACAGATACGCAGTATTTT
CASSLISGYTDTQYF